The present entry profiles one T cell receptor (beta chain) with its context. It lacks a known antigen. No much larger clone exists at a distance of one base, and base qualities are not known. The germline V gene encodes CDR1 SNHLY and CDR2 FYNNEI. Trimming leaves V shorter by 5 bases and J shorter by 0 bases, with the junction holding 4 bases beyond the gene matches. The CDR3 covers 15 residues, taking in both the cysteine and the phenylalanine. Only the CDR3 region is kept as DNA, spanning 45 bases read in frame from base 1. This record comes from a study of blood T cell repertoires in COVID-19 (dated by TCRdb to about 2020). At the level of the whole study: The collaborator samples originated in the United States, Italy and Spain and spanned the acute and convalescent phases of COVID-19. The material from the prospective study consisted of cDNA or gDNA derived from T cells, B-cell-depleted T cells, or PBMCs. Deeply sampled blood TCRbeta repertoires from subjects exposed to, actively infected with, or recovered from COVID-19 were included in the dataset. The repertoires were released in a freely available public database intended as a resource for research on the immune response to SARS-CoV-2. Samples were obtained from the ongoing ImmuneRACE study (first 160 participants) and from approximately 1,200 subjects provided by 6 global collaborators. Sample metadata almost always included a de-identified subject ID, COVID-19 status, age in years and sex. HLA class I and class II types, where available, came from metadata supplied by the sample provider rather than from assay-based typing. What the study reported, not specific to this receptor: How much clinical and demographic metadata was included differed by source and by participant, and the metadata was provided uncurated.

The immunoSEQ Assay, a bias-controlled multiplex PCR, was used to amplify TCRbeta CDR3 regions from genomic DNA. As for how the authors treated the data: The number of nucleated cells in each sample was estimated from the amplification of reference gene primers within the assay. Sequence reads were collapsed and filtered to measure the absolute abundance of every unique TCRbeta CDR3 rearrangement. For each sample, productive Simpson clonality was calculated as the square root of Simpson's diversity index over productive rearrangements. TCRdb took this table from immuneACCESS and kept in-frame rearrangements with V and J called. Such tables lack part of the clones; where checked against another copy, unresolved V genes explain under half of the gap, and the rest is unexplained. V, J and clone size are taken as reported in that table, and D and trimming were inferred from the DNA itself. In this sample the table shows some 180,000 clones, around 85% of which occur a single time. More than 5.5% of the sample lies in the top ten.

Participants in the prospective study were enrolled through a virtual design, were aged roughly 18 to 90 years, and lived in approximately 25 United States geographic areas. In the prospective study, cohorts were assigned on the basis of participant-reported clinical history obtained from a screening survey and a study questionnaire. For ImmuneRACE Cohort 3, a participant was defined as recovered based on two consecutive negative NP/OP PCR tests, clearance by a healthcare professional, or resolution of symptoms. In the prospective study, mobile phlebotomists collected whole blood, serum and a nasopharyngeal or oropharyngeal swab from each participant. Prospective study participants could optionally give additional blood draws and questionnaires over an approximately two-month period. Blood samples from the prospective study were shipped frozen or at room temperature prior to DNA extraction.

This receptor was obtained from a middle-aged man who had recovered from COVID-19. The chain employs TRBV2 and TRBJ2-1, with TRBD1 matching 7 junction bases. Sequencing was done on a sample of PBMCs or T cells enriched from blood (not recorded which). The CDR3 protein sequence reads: CASSPGQSSYNEQFF. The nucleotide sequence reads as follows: TGTGCCAGCAGTCCGGGACAGAGCTCCTACAATGAGCAGTTCTTC.